This passage covers 13 T cell receptor beta chains from one sample sequenced in a study of T cells after yellow fever vaccination (dated 2019 in TCRdb). Library generation was performed with 5' RACE. TCRdb shows the sequencer as Illumina HiSeq 2500. TCRdb itself trimmed the public reads at Q25 with fastp, ran MiXCR and retained productive beta chains. Rows are combined by CDR3 protein, so each entry shows the most common genes and DNA. The sample table records 250,000 or so distinct CDR3 sequences; around 6.7% of these occur just once. The ten top clones hold around 1.1% of the sample. The treatment or condition tag for this specimen amounts to: live attenuated yellow fever vaccine strain. The starting material was CD4+ T cells sorted from PBMCs, obtained on the day of the yellow fever booster vaccination. These TCRs come from a young man who received the YFV17D yellow fever vaccine.

This clonotype was seen just once. The chain joins TRBV20-1 to TRBJ2-1; the match to TRBD2 covers 15 bases. Per germline, CDR1 DFQATT and CDR2 SNEGSKA (reference sequence). CDR3 length: 16 residues. The CDR3, as DNA: TGCTGCGCTAGAAGGACTAGCGGGAGGGTTTACAATGAGCAGTTCTTC. Translated, it gives CCARRTSGRVYNEQFF.

This clonotype appeared many times. The J gene is TRBJ2-1, the V gene TRBV5-1; D gene uncertain. Trimming took 2 bases from V and 6 from J, leaving 12 bases between them. This CDR3 is built from 14 residues. Per the germline V gene, CDR1 is SGHRS and CDR2 is YFSETQ. CDR3 in DNA: TGCGCCAGCAGCTTTGGTACTTCCCCCAATGAGCAGTTCTTC. This translates into CASSFGTSPNEQFF.

This clonotype has more than one count but fewer than ten. The junction differs from germline at one of its ends, possibly a read error. This chain connects TRBV7-8 to TRBJ1-2, with 10 positions matching TRBD1. CDR3 length: 15 residues. Germline CDR1 is SGHVS and CDR2 is FQNEAQ. This CDR3 is CASTLIGQGVSGYTF. The CDR3 DNA sequence: TGTGCCAGCACCTTAATAGGACAGGGGGTATCTGGCTACACCTTC.

This clonotype was counted many times. The genes are TRBV18 and TRBJ1-1; D is ambiguous. There are 13 residues in the CDR3. Looked up from germline, CDR1 is KGHSH and CDR2 is LQKENI. V lost 3 bases, J lost 3 bases, and 8 bases lay in between. CDR3 sequence reads: CASSPSRDTEAFF. CDR3 nucleotide sequence: TGTGCCAGCTCACCCTCCCGAGACACTGAAGCTTTCTTT.

This clonotype was seen many times. The rearrangement links TRBV7-2 to TRBJ2-3; 11 nucleotides match TRBD2. CDR3 length equals 17 residues. V was clipped by 0 bases and J by 4 bases; unmatched bases: 6. Germline V gene sequence: CDR1 SGHTA, CDR2 FQGNSA. The CDR3, as DNA: TGTGCCAGCAGCTTAGCGCGTAGCGGGAGGGCCGCAGATACGCAGTATTTT. This translates into CASSLARSGRAADTQYF. The full variable domain, completed using reference TRBV7-2 and TRBJ2-3, is GAGVSQSPSNKVTEKGKDVELRCDPISGHTALYWYRQSLGQGLEFLIYFQGNSAPDKSGLPSDRFSAERTGGSVSTLTIQRTQQEDSAVYLCASSLARSGRAADTQYFGPGTRLTVL.

A word on this clonotype: A much larger clone sits a single nucleotide away, making a read error possible. This chain connects TRBV7-2 to TRBJ2-1, with 10 bases matching TRBD2. V gave up 4 bases and J gave up 9 bases; unmatched junction bases: 9. The CDR3 sequence is 15 residues long. Germline CDR1 reads SGHTA; CDR2 reads FQGNSA. This chain's CDR3 is CASSWGTSASVEQFF. DNA of the CDR3: TGTGCCAGCAGCTGGGGGACTAGCGCGAGTGTTGAGCAGTTCTTC.

The table lists this clonotype with many counts. One junction end disagrees with the germline gene, perhaps due to a read error. The chain couples TRBV5-1 to TRBJ1-1; maybe TRBD1 (5 bases). The CDR3 is 13 amino acids. Germline assignment: CDR1 SGHRS and CDR2 YFSETQ. CDR3 in amino acids: CASKGTSRGEAFF. The CDR3 DNA reads as TGCGCGAGCAAAGGGACGTCTCGGGGTGAAGCTTTCTTT. The full variable domain, rest sourced from reference TRBV5-1 and TRBJ1-1, is KAGVTQTPRYLIKTRGQQVTLSCSPISGHRSVSWYQQTPGQGLQFLFEYFSETQRNKGNFPGRFSGRQFSNSRSEMNVSTLELGDSALYLCASKGTSRGEAFFGQGTRLTVV.

This clonotype was found many times. This sequence joins TRBV24-1 and TRBJ2-1; no clear D gene. The CDR3 has 16 residues. Germline V lookup: CDR1 KGHDR, CDR2 SFDVKD. V was cut by 3 bases and J by 0 bases, with 11 bases left in between. The CDR3 region has the DNA TGTGCCACCAGTGATCCGGACGGGCACTCCTACAATGAGCAGTTCTTC. Its protein product is CATSDPDGHSYNEQFF.

This clonotype was recorded many times. V and J are TRBV6-2 or TRBV6-3 and TRBJ2-7; the D call may be TRBD1 or TRBD2 (5 bases each). V was cut by 5 bases and J by 2 bases, with 16 bases left in between. The CDR3 length is 15 residues. Per germline, CDR1 MNHEY and CDR2 SVGEGT. In nucleotides, the CDR3 is TGTGCCAGCAGTAAGACCGGGACCTACCCCTACGAGCAGTACTTC. Translating gives CASSKTGTYPYEQYF.

The chain couples TRBV6-2 or TRBV6-3 to TRBJ2-5; D tentatively reads TRBD1 or TRBD2 (5 bases each). The CDR3 sequence is 13 residues long. CDR1 is MNHEY and CDR2 is SVGEGT in the germline V gene. Trimming shortened V by 6 bases and J by 2 bases, and 10 bases separated the two germline ends. CDR3 bases: TGTGCCAGCAGGAGGGACGGACAAGAGACCCAGTACTTC. Translation: CASRRDGQETQYF.

The table lists this clonotype with a few counts. The chain carries TRBV27 and TRBJ2-5; no clear D. V lost 4 bases to trimming and J lost 5 bases, with 11 bases between them. The CDR3 covers 13 residues. The germline gives CDR1 MNHEY, CDR2 SMNVEV (reference sequence). CDR3 in amino acids: CASSSGWRETQYF. CDR3 nucleotides: TGTGCCAGCAGTTCCGGGTGGCGGGAGACCCAGTACTTC.

This chain connects TRBV21-1 to TRBJ2-7; TRBD1 was called by the table and not checked on the DNA. TRBV21-1 is a documented pseudogene. The CDR3 spans 17 residues. The CDR3 sequence is CASSNPPGPPPVVEQYF. The CDR3 coding sequence is TGTGCCAGCAGCAATCCTCCCGGGCCACCGCCTGTTGTCGAGCAGTACTTC.

V usage is TRBV20-1 and J usage is TRBJ2-5; D tentatively fits TRBD1 or TRBD2 (5 bases each). Germline values: CDR1 DFQATT, CDR2 SNEGSKA (reference sequence). This CDR3 has 13 residues. Trimming stripped 8 bases from V and 9 bases from J, with 22 bases between. The DNA for the CDR3 is TGCAGTCCATCCTCCGGGACCCCCGGGGCCCAGTACTTC. Its translation is CSPSSGTPGAQYF.